These 3 T cell receptor beta chains were sequenced from one sample in a study of PD-1 blockade in classical Hodgkin lymphoma. With no exception, relapse followed autologous stem cell transplantation in all patients, and brentuximab vedotin exposure varied. Profiling relied on immunoSEQ multiplex PCR, and the TCRdb table lists in-frame clones only, not all of them. The data show 13,000 to 15,000 clones, around 84% seen once. The sequenced sample was peripheral blood mononuclear cells (PBMCs), obtained at baseline. The receptors originated from a human donor with classical Hodgkin lymphoma.

V is TRBV21-1 and J is TRBJ1-1. TRBV21-1 is noted as a pseudogene. The CDR3 is 16 residues long. The chain's CDR3 is CASSYLLATIRTEAFF. The DNA of the CDR3 is TGTGCCAGCAGCTATTTATTAGCCACAATTCGCACTGAAGCTTTCTTT.

The chain recombines TRBV29-1 with TRBJ2-3; 9 bases line up with TRBD1. The CDR3 has 15 residues. CDR1 SQVTM and CDR2 ANQGSEA come from the germline V gene. With V trimmed by 7 bases and J by 2 bases, 10 bases remained unmatched. CDR3 sequence: CSATKTGGYTDTQYF. CDR3 coding DNA: TGCAGCGCAACAAAGACAGGGGGGTACACAGATACGCAGTATTTT.

This chain joins TRBV18 and TRBJ2-3; D might be TRBD1 (5 bases). Germline assignment: CDR1 KGHSH and CDR2 LQKENI. V was trimmed by 0 bases and J by 5 bases, leaving 12 bases between them. The CDR3 extends over 15 amino acids. This CDR3 is CASSPPWTPGDTQYF. The CDR3 DNA sequence: TGTGCCAGCTCACCACCGTGGACACCCGGAGATACGCAGTATTTT.